The rows below give T cell receptor beta chains drawn from one sample of a study of blood T cell repertoires in COVID-19. Produced via immunoSEQ multiplex PCR; TCRdb's table is partial and in-frame only. The sample has tens of thousands of clones; 75% to 85% are singletons. Sequenced sample: peripheral blood. Receptor source: a woman of 80 years or more with acute or convalescent COVID-19. The CDR3 runs from the conserved cysteine through the conserved F or W. Each record gives: V gene, J gene, clone size, D gene, CDR3 protein, CDR3 DNA. D genes are given only for firm matches. Size values are once, few and many counts, or a class for expanded clones, and some rows have none.

TRBV19	TRBJ2-7	NA	TRBD2	CASSVLAGPYEQYF	TGTGCCAGTAGTGTACTAGCGGGTCCCTACGAGCAGTACTTC
TRBV5-4	TRBJ2-3	NA	NA	CASSRSRGASTDTQYF	TGTGCCAGCAGCCGGAGCAGGGGCGCCTCCACAGATACGCAGTATTTT
TRBV9	TRBJ2-7	NA	TRBD2	CASSASGTSGAYEQYF	TGTGCCAGCAGCGCCTCGGGGACTAGCGGGGCCTACGAGCAGTACTTC
TRBV7-9	TRBJ2-1	NA	NA	CASSLAIGGEDEQFF	TGTGCCAGCAGCTTAGCAATAGGGGGGGAGGATGAGCAGTTCTTC
TRBV5-1	TRBJ2-7	once	NA	CASRGQGLGEQYF	TGCGCCAGCAGGGGGCAGGGATTAGGTGAGCAGTACTTC
TRBV29-1	TRBJ1-5	NA	NA	CSVEDSTTGGNQPQHF	TGCAGCGTTGAAGATTCAACAACGGGAGGCAATCAGCCCCAGCATTTT
TRBV7-2	TRBJ2-1	NA	TRBD2	CASAFQRELRSSYNEQFF	TGTGCCAGCGCCTTCCAGCGGGAGTTAAGGAGCTCCTACAATGAGCAGTTCTTC
TRBV18	TRBJ1-4	NA	NA	CASSSSSDEKLFF	TGTGCCAGCTCGTCCTCTTCAGATGAAAAACTGTTTTTT
TRBV14	TRBJ1-2	NA	NA	CASSQVTGWNYGYTF	TGTGCCAGCAGCCAAGTTACAGGGTGGAACTATGGCTACACCTTC
TRBV7-2	TRBJ2-7	NA	TRBD1	CASSPGQGEFYEQYF	TGTGCCAGCAGCCCGGGACAGGGGGAATTCTACGAGCAGTACTTC
TRBV5-6	TRBJ1-1	NA	NA	CASSLRIRTTNTEAFF	TGTGCCAGCAGCTTGAGGATTCGGACTACGAACACTGAAGCTTTCTTT
TRBV9	TRBJ1-6	once	NA	CASSVGGTWNSPLHF	TGTGCCAGCAGCGTAGGAGGGACATGGAATTCACCCCTCCACTTT
TRBV7-9	TRBJ2-1	NA	NA	CASSLGGGSYNEQFF	TGTGCCAGCAGCTTAGGAGGTGGTTCCTACAATGAGCAGTTCTTC
TRBV24-1	TRBJ2-1	NA	TRBD2	CATSDTGTSGRSYNEQFF	TGTGCCACCAGTGACACCGGGACTAGCGGGAGATCCTACAATGAGCAGTTCTTC
TRBV7-9	TRBJ2-1	few	NA	CASSLDSSYNEQFF	TGTGCCAGCAGCTTAGACAGCTCCTACAATGAGCAGTTCTTC
TRBV7-9	TRBJ2-1	NA	NA	CASSLTGYNEQFF	TGTGCCAGCAGCTTAACCGGCTACAATGAGCAGTTCTTC
TRBV5-1	TRBJ2-1	NA	NA	CASSLDRGRYNEQFF	TGCGCCAGCAGTCTAGACCGGGGTAGATACAATGAGCAGTTCTTC
TRBV10-3	TRBJ1-1	NA	NA	CAITTREGTEAFF	TGTGCCATCACTACCAGGGAGGGGACTGAAGCTTTCTTT
TRBV5-6	TRBJ2-2	once	NA	CASSLLLLEGRAGELFF	TGTGCCAGCAGCTTGCTATTACTAGAGGGTAGGGCCGGGGAGCTGTTTTTT
TRBV6-2/TRBV6-3	TRBJ2-7	NA	TRBD2	CASSYPTSGSVSYEQYF	TGTGCCAGCAGTTATCCGACTAGCGGGAGTGTATCCTACGAGCAGTACTTC
TRBV18	TRBJ2-7	NA	TRBD1	CASSLSTGGHEQYF	TGTGCCAGCTCACTATCGACAGGGGGCCACGAGCAGTACTTC
TRBV3-1/TRBV3-2	TRBJ2-7	few	TRBD1	CASSDRVHEQYF	TGTGCCAGCAGCGACAGGGTCCACGAGCAGTACTTC
TRBV11-3	TRBJ2-5	NA	NA	CASSLVVREETQYF	TGTGCCAGCAGCTTAGTTGTCAGGGAAGAGACCCAGTACTTC
TRBV28	TRBJ1-2	NA	TRBD1	CASRDDRGPGYTF	TGTGCCAGCAGAGATGACAGGGGGCCTGGATACACCTTC
TRBV9	TRBJ1-2	NA	NA	CASSAKPNQGKGGYTF	TGTGCCAGCAGCGCCAAACCTAATCAGGGTAAGGGCGGCTACACCTTC
TRBV19	TRBJ2-3	NA	NA	CASRPQRPKPTDTQYF	TGTGCCAGTAGACCACAGAGACCGAAACCCACAGATACGCAGTATTTT